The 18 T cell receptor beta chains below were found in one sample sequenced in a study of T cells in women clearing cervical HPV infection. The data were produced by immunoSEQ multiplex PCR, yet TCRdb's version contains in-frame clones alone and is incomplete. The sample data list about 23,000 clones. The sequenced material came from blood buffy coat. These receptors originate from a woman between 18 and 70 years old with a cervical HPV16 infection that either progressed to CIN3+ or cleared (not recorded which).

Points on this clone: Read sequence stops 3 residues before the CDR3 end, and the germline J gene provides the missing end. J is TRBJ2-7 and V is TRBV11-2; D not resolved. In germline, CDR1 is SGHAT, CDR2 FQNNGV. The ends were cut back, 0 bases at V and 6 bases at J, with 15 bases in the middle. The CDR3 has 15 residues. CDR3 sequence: CASSLDPSDTGEQYF. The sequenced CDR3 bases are TGTGCCAGCAGCTTAGATCCCTCGGATACGGGCGAG.

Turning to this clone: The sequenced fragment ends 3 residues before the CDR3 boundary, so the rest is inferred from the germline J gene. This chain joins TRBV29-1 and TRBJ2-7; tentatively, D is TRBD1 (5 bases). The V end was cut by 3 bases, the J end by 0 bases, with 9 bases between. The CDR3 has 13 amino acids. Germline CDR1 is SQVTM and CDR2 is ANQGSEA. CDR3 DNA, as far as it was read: TGCAGCGTTGAGGACACGCACTCCTACGAG. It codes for CSVEDTHSYE. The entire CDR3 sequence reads CSVEDTHSYEQYF.

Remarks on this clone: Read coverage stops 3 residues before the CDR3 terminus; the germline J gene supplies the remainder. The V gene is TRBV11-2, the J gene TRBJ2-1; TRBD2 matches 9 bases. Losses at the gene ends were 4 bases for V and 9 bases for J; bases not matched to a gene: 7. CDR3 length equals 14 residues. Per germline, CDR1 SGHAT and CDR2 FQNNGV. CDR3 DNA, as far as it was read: TGTGCCAGCAGCTCCGGGACTAGCTATGGTGAG. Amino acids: CASSSGTSYGE. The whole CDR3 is CASSSGTSYGEQFF.

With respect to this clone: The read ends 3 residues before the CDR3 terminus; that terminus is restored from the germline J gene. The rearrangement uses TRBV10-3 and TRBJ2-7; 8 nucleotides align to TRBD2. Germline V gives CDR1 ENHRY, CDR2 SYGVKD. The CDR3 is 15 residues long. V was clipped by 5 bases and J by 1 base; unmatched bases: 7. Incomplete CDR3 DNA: TGTGCCATCAGTCAATTAGCGGGGACGTCCTACGAG. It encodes CAISQLAGTSYE. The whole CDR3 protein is CAISQLAGTSYEQYF.

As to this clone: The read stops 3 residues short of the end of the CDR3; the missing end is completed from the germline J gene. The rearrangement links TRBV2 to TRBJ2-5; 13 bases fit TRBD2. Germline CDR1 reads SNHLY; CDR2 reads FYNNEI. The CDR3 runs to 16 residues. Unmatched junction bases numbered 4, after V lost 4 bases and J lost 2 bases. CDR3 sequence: CASSAGTSGAQETQYF. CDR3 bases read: TGTGCCAGCAGTGCCGGGACTAGCGGGGCGCAAGAGACC.

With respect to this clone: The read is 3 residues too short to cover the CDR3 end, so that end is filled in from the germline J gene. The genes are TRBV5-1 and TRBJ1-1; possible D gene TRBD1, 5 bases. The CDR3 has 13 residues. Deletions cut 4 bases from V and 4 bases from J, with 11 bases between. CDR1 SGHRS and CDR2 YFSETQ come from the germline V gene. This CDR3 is CASSPHGGTEAFF. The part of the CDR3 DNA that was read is TGCGCCAGCAGCCCACACGGGGGCACTGAA.

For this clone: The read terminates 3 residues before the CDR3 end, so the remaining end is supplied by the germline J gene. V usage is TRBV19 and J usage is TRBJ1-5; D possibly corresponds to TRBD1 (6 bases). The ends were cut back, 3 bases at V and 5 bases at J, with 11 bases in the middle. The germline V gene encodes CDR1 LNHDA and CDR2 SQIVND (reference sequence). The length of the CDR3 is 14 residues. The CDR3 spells CASSMLTGYQPQHF. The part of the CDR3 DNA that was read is TGTGCCAGTAGTATGTTAACAGGGTATCAGCCC.

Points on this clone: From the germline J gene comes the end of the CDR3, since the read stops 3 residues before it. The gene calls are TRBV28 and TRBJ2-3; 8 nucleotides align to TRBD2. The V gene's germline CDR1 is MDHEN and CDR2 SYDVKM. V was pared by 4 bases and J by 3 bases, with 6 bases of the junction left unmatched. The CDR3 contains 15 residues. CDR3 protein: CASSSPSGLTDTQYF. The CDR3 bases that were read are TGTGCCAGCAGTTCTCCTAGCGGGTTGACAGATACG.

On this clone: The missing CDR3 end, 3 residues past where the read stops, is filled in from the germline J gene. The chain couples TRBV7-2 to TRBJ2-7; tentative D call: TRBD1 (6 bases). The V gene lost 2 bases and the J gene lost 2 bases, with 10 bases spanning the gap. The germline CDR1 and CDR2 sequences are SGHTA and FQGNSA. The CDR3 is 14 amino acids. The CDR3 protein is CASSLTQGPYEQYF. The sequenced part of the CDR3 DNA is TGTGCCAGCAGCTTAACACAGGGTCCCTACGAG.

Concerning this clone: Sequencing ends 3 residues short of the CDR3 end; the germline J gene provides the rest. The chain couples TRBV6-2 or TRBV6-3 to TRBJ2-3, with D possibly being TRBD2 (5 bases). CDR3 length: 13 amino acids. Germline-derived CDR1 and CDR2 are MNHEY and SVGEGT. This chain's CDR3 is CASTIEAGVAQYF. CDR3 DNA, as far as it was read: TGTGCCAGCACTATTGAGGCCGGGGTGGCG.

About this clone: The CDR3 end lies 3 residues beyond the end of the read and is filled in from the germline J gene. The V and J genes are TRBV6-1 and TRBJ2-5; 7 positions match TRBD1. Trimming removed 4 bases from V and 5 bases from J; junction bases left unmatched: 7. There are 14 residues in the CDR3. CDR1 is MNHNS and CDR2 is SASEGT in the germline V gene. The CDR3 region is CASSVYRGQETQYF. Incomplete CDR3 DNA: TGTGCCAGCAGTGTTTACAGGGGTCAGGAGACC.

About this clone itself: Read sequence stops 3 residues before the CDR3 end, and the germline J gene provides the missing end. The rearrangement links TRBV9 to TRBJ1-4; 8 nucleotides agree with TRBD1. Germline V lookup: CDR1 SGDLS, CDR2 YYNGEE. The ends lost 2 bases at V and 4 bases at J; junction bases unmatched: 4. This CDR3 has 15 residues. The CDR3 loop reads CASSVGTGINEKLFF. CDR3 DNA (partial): TGTGCCAGCAGCGTCGGGACAGGCATTAATGAAAAA.

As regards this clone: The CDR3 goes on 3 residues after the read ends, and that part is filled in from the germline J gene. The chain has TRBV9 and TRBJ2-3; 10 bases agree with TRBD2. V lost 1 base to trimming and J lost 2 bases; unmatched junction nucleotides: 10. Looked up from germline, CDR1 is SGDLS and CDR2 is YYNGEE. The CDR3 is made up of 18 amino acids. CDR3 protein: CASSVPVAGGIPTDTQYF. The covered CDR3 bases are TGTGCCAGCAGCGTACCCGTAGCGGGGGGTATTCCCACAGATACG.

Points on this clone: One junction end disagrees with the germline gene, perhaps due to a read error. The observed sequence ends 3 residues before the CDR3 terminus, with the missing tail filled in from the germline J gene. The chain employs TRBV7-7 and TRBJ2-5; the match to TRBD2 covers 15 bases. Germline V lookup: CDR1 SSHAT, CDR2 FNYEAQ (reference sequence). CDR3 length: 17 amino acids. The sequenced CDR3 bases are TGTGCTAGCAGGAGGACTAGCGGGGGGGAACCTCAAGAGACC. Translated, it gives CASRRTSGGEPQET. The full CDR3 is CASRRTSGGEPQETQYF.

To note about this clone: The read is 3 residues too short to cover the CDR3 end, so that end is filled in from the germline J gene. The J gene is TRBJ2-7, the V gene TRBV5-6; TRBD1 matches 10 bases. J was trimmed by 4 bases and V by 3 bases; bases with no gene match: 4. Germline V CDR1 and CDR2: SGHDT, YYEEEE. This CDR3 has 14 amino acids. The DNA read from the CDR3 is TGTGCCAGCAGCTCGGGACAGGGGTTGTACGAG. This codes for CASSSGQGLYE. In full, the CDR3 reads CASSSGQGLYEQYF.

CDR3 DNA, as far as it was read: TGTGCCAGCAGTTTAGCGCGTGGCGGGAAGGGGGAAGAGACG. As protein: CASSLARGGKGEET. The whole CDR3 protein is CASSLARGGKGEETQYF. The V gene is TRBV12-3 or TRBV12-4, the J gene TRBJ2-3; D may match TRBD1 or TRBD2 (6 bases each). The CDR3 end is not reached by the read, which stops 3 residues before it; the germline J gene fills it in. The CDR3 has 17 amino acids.

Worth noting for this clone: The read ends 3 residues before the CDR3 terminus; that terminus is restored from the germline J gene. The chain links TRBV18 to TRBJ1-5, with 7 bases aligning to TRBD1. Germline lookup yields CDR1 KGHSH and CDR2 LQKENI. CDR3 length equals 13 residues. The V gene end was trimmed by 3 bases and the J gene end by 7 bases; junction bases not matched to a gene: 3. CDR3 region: CASSPQGGQPQHF. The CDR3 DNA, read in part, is TGTGCCAGCTCACCCCAGGGGGGACAGCCC.

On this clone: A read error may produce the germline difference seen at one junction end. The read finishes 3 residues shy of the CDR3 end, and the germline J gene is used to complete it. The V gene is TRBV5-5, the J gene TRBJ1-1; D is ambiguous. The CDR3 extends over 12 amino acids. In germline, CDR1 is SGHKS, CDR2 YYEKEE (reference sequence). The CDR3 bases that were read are TGTGCCGGCAGCTTGGCCGAGGTCGGG. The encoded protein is CAGSLAEVG. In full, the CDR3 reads CAGSLAEVGAFF.